The entry below describes one T cell receptor beta chain. This sample is drawn from a study of OX40 agonist ivuxolimab in advanced cancers. The CDR3 covers 13 residues. With 4 bases clipped from V and 4 bases from J, the junction kept 2 bases outside the gene matches. Germline CDR1 reads SGHRS; CDR2 reads YFSETQ. Some clones are missing from TCRdb's copy, which holds only in-frame ones; the method was immunoSEQ multiplex PCR. The table records some 90,000 clones, around 87% of them present only once. The chain is built from TRBV5-1 and TRBJ1-3; 7 positions agree with TRBD1. Sequenced here: CD4+ or CD8+ T cells sorted from blood, sampled in a trial of the OX40 agonist ivuxolimab. The TCR originated in an adult with an advanced solid tumor such as melanoma, head and neck, liver or kidney cancer. The CDR3 bases are TGCGCCAGCAGCACGGGACAGGGAAACACCATATATTTT. The encoded protein is CASSTGQGNTIYF.